What follows are 13 T cell receptor beta chains derived from one specimen sequenced in a study of vaccination effects on CD4 cells after COVID-19. The authors isolated CD4+ T cells after around nine days of culture. Participants were vaccinated with two doses of either the BNT162b2 or mRNA-1273 vaccine. Clones were sequenced by immunoSEQ multiplex PCR, and TCRdb holds only the in-frame ones, with some missing. The repertoire has approximately 61,000 clones, approximately 72% of them found once; the top ten carry around 4%. These receptors have no identified antigens. The source was CD4+ T cells from PBMCs cultured without peptide, collected after COVID-19 vaccination. Receptors were obtained from a human donor who received a COVID-19 vaccine.

V and J are TRBV9 and TRBJ2-2, with 12 nucleotides matching TRBD2. From germline, CDR1 is SGDLS and CDR2 YYNGEE. The CDR3 covers 16 residues. Trimming removed 3 bases from V and 4 bases from J; junction bases left unmatched: 4. CDR3 sequence: CASSDRLAGVTGELFF. Written as DNA, the CDR3 is TGTGCCAGCAGCGATCGACTAGCGGGAGTCACCGGGGAGCTGTTTTTT.

The J gene is TRBJ2-6, the V gene TRBV9; D not resolved. The CDR3 length is 16 residues. Trimming removed 6 bases from V and 2 bases from J, with 15 bases in between. Germline values: CDR1 SGDLS, CDR2 YYNGEE. The CDR3 DNA sequence: TGTGCCAGCACGCCCACCTTAGAAACTGGGGCCAACGTCCTGACTTTC. Its translation is CASTPTLETGANVLTF. The full variable domain, in which reference TRBV9 and TRBJ2-6 provide the parts outside the CDR3, is DSGVTQTPKHLITATGQRVTLRCSPRSGDLSVYWYQQSLDQGLQFLIQYYNGEERAKGNILERFSAQQFPDLHSELNLSSLELGDSALYFCASTPTLETGANVLTFGAGSRLTVL.

The chain carries TRBV6-6 and TRBJ1-4; 8 positions agree with TRBD1. With V trimmed by 5 bases and J by 5 bases, 7 bases remained unmatched. CDR1 MNHNY and CDR2 SVGAGI come from the germline V gene (reference sequence). The CDR3 consists of 15 residues. The CDR3 DNA reads TGTGCCAGCAGTGACAGGGGTGCGGGAAATGAAAAACTGTTTTTT. It translates to CASSDRGAGNEKLFF.

The J gene is TRBJ2-7, the V gene TRBV29-1; D perhaps matches TRBD1 (5 bases). The CDR3 is 13 residues long. Trimming pared 5 bases from V and 2 bases from J, leaving 13 bases between. The germline V gene encodes CDR1 SQVTM and CDR2 ANQGSEA. CDR3 in DNA: TGCAGCGTTTCGGGCAGGGTGACCTACGAGCAGTACTTC. It encodes CSVSGRVTYEQYF.

The chain combines TRBV24-1 with TRBJ1-1, with 7 bases that match TRBD1. Germline V gene sequence: CDR1 KGHDR, CDR2 SFDVKD. V lost 7 bases to trimming and J lost 6 bases; unmatched junction nucleotides: 10. This CDR3 has 14 amino acids. CDR3 nucleotide sequence: TGTGCCACCAGCTCGACAGGGATCGAGGCTGAAGCTTTCTTT. Protein: CATSSTGIEAEAFF.

This clone is classed as medium-sized. This chain joins TRBV27 and TRBJ2-2; D is uncertain. The CDR3 length is 12 residues. Trimming pared 3 bases from V and 7 bases from J, leaving 6 bases between. The germline V gene encodes CDR1 MNHEY and CDR2 SMNVEV (reference sequence). CDR3 region: CASSFRIGELFF. As DNA, the CDR3 is TGTGCCAGCAGTTTTAGGATCGGGGAGCTGTTTTTT.

The gene calls are TRBV5-6 and TRBJ1-6, with D possibly TRBD1 on 5 matching bases. V was cut by 0 bases and J by 7 bases, with 14 bases left in between. CDR1 and CDR2 from the germline V gene are SGHDT and YYEEEE. The CDR3 is 16 amino acids. CDR3 DNA: TGTGCCAGCAGCTTGGAGGGCAGGGCCTCAAATTCACCCCTCCACTTT. Protein sequence: CASSLEGRASNSPLHF.

This chain joins TRBV3-1 (or the pseudogene TRBV3-2) and TRBJ1-1; no definite D call. The V gene's germline CDR1 is LGHDT and CDR2 YNNKEL (reference sequence). The V end was cut by 4 bases, the J end by 7 bases, with 16 bases between. CDR3 length: 14 amino acids. The CDR3 is CASSLRGNGLEAFF. In DNA form, the CDR3 reads TGTGCCAGCAGCCTCCGGGGAAATGGGCTTGAAGCTTTCTTT.

This clone showed up just a few times. The genes are TRBV4-1 and TRBJ1-3; 7 bases fit TRBD1. This CDR3 has 15 amino acids. V gave up 3 bases and J gave up 0 bases; unmatched junction bases: 2. Germline CDR1 is MGHRA and CDR2 is YSYEKL. CDR3 sequence (DNA): TGCGCCAGCAGCCAGCCAGGGGGCTCTGGAAACACCATATATTTT. It specifies CASSQPGGSGNTIYF.

This chain uses TRBV5-1 with TRBJ2-1; TRBD2 matches at 7 bases. V lost 3 bases and J lost 5; bases outside the gene matches: 5. The CDR3 runs 14 residues. CDR1 is SGHRS, CDR2 YFSETQ, per germline. In DNA, the CDR3 is TGCGCCAGCAGCTCCGGGACTACCAACAATGAGCAGTTCTTC. It translates to CASSSGTTNNEQFF.

This clone was detected a few times. The chain combines TRBV30 with TRBJ1-2; D ambiguous. Germline V gives CDR1 GTSNPN, CDR2 SVGIG (reference sequence). The CDR3 spans 13 residues. The ends were cut back, 5 bases at V and 3 bases at J, with 13 bases in the middle. Here the CDR3 reads CAWGRDNDYGYTF. DNA for the CDR3: TGTGCCTGGGGGAGGGATAACGACTATGGCTACACCTTC. The entire variable domain, with the rest obtained from reference TRBV30 and TRBJ1-2, is as follows: SQTIHQWPATLVQPVGSPLSLECTVEGTSNPNLYWYRQAAGRGLQLLFYSVGIGQISSEVPQNLSASRPQDRQFILSSKKLLLSDSGFYLCAWGRDNDYGYTFGSGTRLTVV.

This clone was counted a single time. CDR3 coding DNA: TGTGCCAGCAGTTTTATGAGACAGCGTGGTTTCACCTTC. Translating it yields CASSFMRQRGFTF. V usage is TRBV12-3 or TRBV12-4 and J usage is TRBJ1-2, with D perhaps TRBD1 (5 bases). Between the trimmed V and J ends, which lost 3 bases and 13 bases, there was a span of 18 bases. The CDR3 is made up of 13 amino acids.

V gene TRBV19 combines with J gene TRBJ1-1; weak D call: TRBD1 (5 bases). V lost 3 bases and J lost 0, with 17 bases in between. CDR1 is LNHDA and CDR2 is SQIVND in the germline V gene (reference sequence). The CDR3 has 17 amino acids. The CDR3 DNA reads TGTGCCAGTAGTATTATCGGGGGGTCCATCATGAACACTGAAGCTTTCTTT. It translates to CASSIIGGSIMNTEAFF.